The 13 T cell receptor beta chains below come from one sample, sequenced in a study of shared clonotypes between healthy human individuals. TCRdb keeps only in-frame clones here, not all; method: immunoSEQ multiplex PCR. The sample lists about a million clones, about 77% seen once, with around 1.4% in the top ten. Material: memory CD4+ T cells sorted from blood. As to subset: CD45RA-negative fraction. These receptors all stem from a man younger than 35 in good health.

Concerning this clone itself: In the same sample, other DNA sequences code for this CDR3. The rearrangement uses TRBV7-3 and TRBJ1-2; the D gene is possibly TRBD1 (5 bases). The CDR3 loop spans 14 amino acids. Germline-derived CDR1 and CDR2 are SGHTA and FQGTGA. Trimming removed 1 base from V and 2 bases from J, with 8 bases in between. CDR3 nucleotides: TGTGCCAGCAGCTTAAAACGGGACAACTATGGCTACACCTTC. Amino acids: CASSLKRDNYGYTF.

V is TRBV19 and J is TRBJ1-2; D gene unclear. This CDR3 contains 12 residues. Per the germline V gene, CDR1 is LNHDA and CDR2 is SQIVND (reference sequence). Trimming stripped 0 bases from V and 7 bases from J, with 6 bases between. CDR3 amino acids: CASSIDAGGYTF. Here the CDR3 DNA reads TGTGCCAGTAGTATAGATGCGGGTGGCTACACCTTC.

V is TRBV4-1 and J is TRBJ2-4; D might be TRBD2 (5 bases). CDR3 length: 14 amino acids. V was pared by 4 bases and J by 8 bases, with 15 bases between. The germline CDR1 and CDR2 sequences are MGHRA and YSYEKL. CDR3 region: CASSPVAARDIQYF. CDR3 in DNA: TGCGCCAGCAGCCCCGTGGCGGCGAGGGACATTCAGTACTTC.

The chain has TRBV10-2 and TRBJ2-1; D gene unclear. This CDR3 is built from 13 residues. Trimming took 8 bases from V and 0 from J, leaving 8 bases between them. Germline CDR1 is WSHSY and CDR2 is SAAADI. This CDR3 is CASGRTSYNEQFF. The CDR3 coding sequence is TGCGCCAGCGGACGGACCTCCTACAATGAGCAGTTCTTC.

The chain uses TRBV7-8 and TRBJ2-4; D unclear. Between the trimmed V and J ends, which lost 2 bases and 3 bases, there was a span of 14 bases. Germline V gene data show CDR1 as SGHVS and CDR2 as FQNEAQ. The length of the CDR3 is 16 residues. CDR3 loop: CASSLNPVLGKNIQYF. The CDR3 DNA follows: TGTGCCAGCAGCTTAAATCCAGTGTTAGGCAAAAACATTCAGTACTTC.

The chain carries TRBV10-3 and TRBJ2-7; the match to TRBD2 covers 14 bases. J gave up 3 bases and V 0 bases, and 4 bases lay outside the gene matches. Germline CDR1 ENHRY, CDR2 SYGVKD. This CDR3 comprises 17 residues. This CDR3 is CAISESRGLAGDYEQYF. For the CDR3, the DNA is TGTGCCATCAGTGAGTCGAGGGGACTAGCGGGAGACTACGAGCAGTACTTC.

V and J are TRBV29-1 and TRBJ1-4; 9 bases map to TRBD1. The CDR3 runs to 13 residues. CDR1 and CDR2 from the germline V gene are SQVTM and ANQGSEA. With V trimmed by 4 bases and J by 8 bases, 5 bases remained unmatched. The CDR3 reads CSVAGTGPEKLFF. The CDR3 DNA follows: TGCAGCGTTGCCGGGACAGGGCCCGAAAAACTGTTTTTT.

This sequence joins TRBV2 and TRBJ1-5; D gene ambiguous. Per the germline V gene, CDR1 is SNHLY and CDR2 is FYNNEI. Deletions cut 6 bases from V and 0 bases from J, with 9 bases between. The CDR3 contains 14 residues. CDR3 residues: CASRDSNSNQPQHF. CDR3 nucleotides: TGTGCCAGCAGGGACTCAAATAGCAATCAGCCCCAGCATTTT.

The chain has TRBV7-2 and TRBJ2-6; TRBD1 matches 11 bases. The CDR3 spans 17 residues. The ends lost 5 bases at V and 2 bases at J; junction bases unmatched: 5. Germline assignment: CDR1 SGHTA and CDR2 FQGNSA. The CDR3 is CASSRRTGGAGANVLTF. In nucleotides, the CDR3 is TGTGCCAGCAGCCGCCGGACAGGGGGCGCTGGGGCCAACGTCCTGACTTTC.

This clone was seen only a few times. This chain connects TRBV19 to TRBJ2-2, with 12 positions matching TRBD1. The J segment lost 6 bases and the V segment lost 7 bases, leaving 6 bases of the junction unmatched. Germline CDR1 and CDR2: LNHDA and SQIVND (reference sequence). This CDR3 is built from 15 residues. The chain's CDR3 is CASTLRDRGPGELFF. CDR3 bases: TGTGCCAGTACCCTCCGGGACAGGGGGCCCGGGGAGCTGTTTTTT.

This clone was seen more than once but under ten times. The V and J genes are TRBV6-1 and TRBJ2-1, with TRBD1 identical over 10 bases. The CDR3 runs to 13 residues. Germline trimming cut 6 bases from V and 8 bases from J; bases unmatched to any gene: 4. CDR1 and CDR2 from the germline V gene are MNHNS and SASEGT. The CDR3 reads CASRRQGAYEQFF. The CDR3 DNA follows: TGTGCCAGCAGAAGACAGGGGGCATATGAGCAGTTCTTC.

This clone was found a few times. Other DNA sequences in this sample translate to the same CDR3. The chain couples TRBV7-9 to TRBJ2-7; no clear D gene. Per the germline V gene, CDR1 is SEHNR and CDR2 is FQNEAQ (reference sequence). V lost 5 bases and J lost 6, with 8 bases in between. This CDR3 spans 11 amino acids. The CDR3 spells CASSPKIEQYF. Here the CDR3 DNA reads TGTGCCAGCAGCCCCAAAATCGAGCAGTACTTC.

This rearrangement joins TRBV28 to TRBJ2-7, with a weak D call TRBD1 (6 bases). CDR3 length: 15 amino acids. V was cut by 3 bases and J by 0 bases, with 12 bases left in between. CDR1 MDHEN and CDR2 SYDVKM come from the germline V gene. The CDR3 region is CASSLSGGFSYEQYF. CDR3 coding DNA: TGTGCCAGCAGTTTGTCTGGGGGCTTCTCCTACGAGCAGTACTTC.